This TCR beta chain stems from a study of vaccination effects on CD4 cells after COVID-19. Across the study: Subjects were given two BNT162b2 or mRNA-1273 vaccine doses. Broader study findings: The study found marked clonal contraction of infection- and vaccine-induced clones late after vaccination. Common cold coronaviruses were cross-recognized by only 1 of 255 vaccine-induced clones in healthy vaccinees.

This CDR3 spans 14 amino acids. Germline V lookup: CDR1 GTSNPN, CDR2 SVGIG (reference sequence). Trimming cost V 8 bases and J 4 bases, with 20 bases left between them. TCRdb's copy holds only in-frame clones and misses some; the assay was immunoSEQ multiplex PCR. The sample records about 41,000 clones, more than 60% being singletons. On this clone: Antigen: not known.

Pools of viral peptides were used by the ViraFEST assay to expand antigen-specific CD4+ T cells ahead of sequencing. Subsequent to a culture period of about ten days, CD4+ T cells were isolated. None of the vaccinated had previously contracted SARS-CoV-2, and their nucleocapsid antibodies tested negative. Sequencing used CD4+ T cells from PBMCs cultured with HCoV-OC43 spike peptides, obtained before COVID-19 vaccination. Documented subset: HCoV-OC43 spike overlapping peptide pool stimulation. The TCR was taken from a human donor who received a COVID-19 vaccine. The chain recombines TRBV30 with TRBJ1-1; D call uncertain. The CDR3 is CAGTWWARGTEAFF. The DNA for the CDR3 is TGTGCCGGTACGTGGTGGGCTAGAGGCACTGAAGCTTTCTTT.